These 30 T cell receptor beta chains were sequenced from one sample in a study of T cells after yellow fever vaccination (dated by TCRdb to about 2019). The library was made by 5' RACE. The instrument given in TCRdb is Illumina HiSeq 2500. TCRdb cleaned the public reads at Q25 with fastp, built clones with MiXCR and kept in-frame beta chains. Each CDR3 protein appears once, grouped with its most common genes and DNA. The sample records about 580,000 distinct CDR3 sequences, about a sixth of which are singletons. Around 16% of the sample lies in the top ten. The sample's treatment or condition label is to be understood as: live attenuated yellow fever vaccine strain. The sample here was PBMCs, taken less than 6 days after the first yellow fever vaccination. The receptors were sampled from a man between 18 and 29 years old who received the YFV17D yellow fever vaccine.

In its sample, this clonotype was seen once. This chain joins TRBV5-6 and TRBJ1-4; no reliable D call. The CDR3 has 13 amino acids. CDR1 and CDR2 (germline): SGHDT, YYEEEE. Trimming removed 2 bases from V and 7 bases from J, with 9 bases in between. This CDR3 reads CASSFSNTEKLFF. For the CDR3, the DNA is TGTGCCAGCAGCTTCTCAAACACTGAAAAACTGTTTTTT.

This clonotype was observed a single time. The CDR3 loop is CASNDRGLRETQYF. CDR3 in DNA: TGTGCCAGCAATGACAGGGGATTGAGGGAGACCCAGTACTTC. The chain combines TRBV6-2 or TRBV6-3 with TRBJ2-5; TRBD1 matches 8 bases. J was trimmed by 5 bases and V by 7 bases; bases with no gene match: 9. The CDR3 totals 14 residues. Germline CDR1 is MNHEY and CDR2 is SVGEGT.

The chain links TRBV5-1 to TRBJ2-2, with D possibly being TRBD1 (5 bases). The CDR3 has 17 amino acids. Germline V gene lookup returns CDR1 SGHRS and CDR2 YFSETQ. V lost 3 bases, J lost 5 bases, and 20 bases lay in between. The CDR3 sequence is CASSSYPTGGGTGELFF. CDR3 in DNA: TGCGCCAGCAGCTCGTACCCAACAGGTGGCGGAACCGGGGAGCTGTTTTTT.

The chain couples TRBV7-8 to TRBJ2-2; D uncertain. In germline, CDR1 is SGHVS, CDR2 FQNEAQ. This CDR3 has 14 residues. Trimming cost V 5 bases and J 1 base, with 8 bases left between them. CDR3 region: CASSQTLNTGELFF. CDR3 nucleotides: TGTGCCAGCAGCCAGACACTGAACACCGGGGAGCTGTTTTTT.

The chain carries TRBV7-9 and TRBJ2-7; D is possibly TRBD1 (6 bases). This CDR3 has 13 amino acids. Germline CDR1 reads SEHNR; CDR2 reads FQNEAQ (reference sequence). V was cut by 4 bases and J by 9 bases, with 16 bases left in between. Written as DNA, the CDR3 is TGTGCCAGCAGCTCGGACCGACAGGCGTGGCAGTACTTC. Translating gives CASSSDRQAWQYF.

This clonotype was picked up many times. This chain connects TRBV3-1 to TRBJ2-1; D is tentatively TRBD1 or TRBD2 (5 bases each). The V gene lost 3 bases and the J gene lost 6 bases, with 15 bases spanning the gap. CDR1 and CDR2 (germline): LGHDT, YNNKEL (reference sequence). The CDR3 consists of 15 residues. The DNA for the CDR3 is TGTGCCAGCAGCCAGCATCGGGACGCTCCCAATGAGCAGTTCTTC. Its protein product is CASSQHRDAPNEQFF.

This clonotype turned up a few times. This chain links TRBV7-3 with TRBJ2-3, with TRBD2 matching 9 bases. V was clipped by 1 base and J by 1 base; unmatched bases: 3. CDR3 length equals 16 residues. The germline CDR1 and CDR2 sequences are SGHTA and FQGTGA. The CDR3 nucleotides read TGTGCCAGCAGCTTAATTAGCGGGGGTGGCACAGATACGCAGTATTTT. Residues: CASSLISGGGTDTQYF.

V and J are TRBV5-5 and TRBJ2-4; D gene unclear. Germline CDR1 and CDR2: SGHKS and YYEKEE (reference sequence). This CDR3 contains 16 residues. The V gene lost 4 bases and the J gene lost 0 bases, with 14 bases spanning the gap. This chain's CDR3 is CASSVRTELAKNIQYF. DNA for the CDR3: TGTGCCAGCAGCGTCAGGACGGAACTAGCCAAAAACATTCAGTACTTC.

This clonotype has just a few counts. The rearrangement joins TRBV6-8 to TRBJ2-1; D tentatively reads TRBD1 or TRBD2 (6 bases each). The CDR3 length is 14 residues. CDR1 MNHGY and CDR2 SAAAGT come from the germline V gene. Between the trimmed V and J ends, which lost 0 bases and 8 bases, there was a span of 11 bases. The CDR3: CASSYSRGVDEQFF. The CDR3 DNA sequence: TGTGCCAGCAGTTACTCGAGGGGGGTGGATGAGCAGTTCTTC.

This clonotype turned up a few times. The rearrangement uses TRBV6-1 and TRBJ1-1; D possibly corresponds to TRBD1 (6 bases). CDR3 length equals 13 residues. Germline CDR1 is MNHNS and CDR2 is SASEGT. The V end lost 5 bases, the J end lost 6 bases, and 13 bases lay between the germline ends. CDR3 DNA: TGTGCCAGCAGTCCAGGGGATGGCCCTGAAGCTTTCTTT. Its translation is CASSPGDGPEAFF.

This chain uses TRBV9 with TRBJ1-5, with D unresolved. The CDR3 spans 14 residues. The germline V and J ends were trimmed by 4 bases and 9 bases, with 17 bases remaining between them. Germline V gene sequence: CDR1 SGDLS, CDR2 YYNGEE. Here the CDR3 reads CASSPGPYGSPQHF. CDR3 nucleotides: TGTGCCAGCAGCCCCGGGCCCTATGGGTCGCCCCAGCATTTT.

The chain carries TRBV29-1 and TRBJ1-1; 7 bases are a match to TRBD1. Germline V gene lookup returns CDR1 SQVTM and CDR2 ANQGSEA. The CDR3 extends over 14 amino acids. The J segment lost 2 bases and the V segment lost 5 bases, leaving 8 bases of the junction unmatched. The CDR3 sequence: CSVLLGQPNTEAFF. CDR3 nucleotides: TGCAGCGTTTTACTGGGACAGCCTAACACTGAAGCTTTCTTT.

The table lists this clonotype with a few counts. The chain combines TRBV7-2 with TRBJ1-1; D not resolved. The germline V gene has CDR1 SGHTA and CDR2 FQGNSA. CDR3 length: 13 amino acids. The V end was cut by 10 bases, the J end by 1 base, with 13 bases between. The CDR3 sequence is CATLRGGNTEAFF. The CDR3 bases are TGTGCCACCCTGCGTGGCGGGAACACTGAAGCTTTCTTT. The full variable domain, in which reference TRBV7-2 and TRBJ1-1 provide the parts outside the CDR3, is GAGVSQSPSNKVTEKGKDVELRCDPISGHTALYWYRQSLGQGLEFLIYFQGNSAPDKSGLPSDRFSAERTGGSVSTLTIQRTQQEDSAVYLCATLRGGNTEAFFGQGTRLTVV.

This clonotype was seen only a few times. The chain employs TRBV4-1 and TRBJ2-4; possible D gene TRBD1, 6 bases. CDR1 and CDR2 from the germline V gene are MGHRA and YSYEKL. The germline V and J ends were trimmed by 1 base and 4 bases, with 14 bases remaining between them. The CDR3 is made up of 16 amino acids. DNA of the CDR3: TGCGCCAGCAGCCAAGGGCAGGGGACACAGAAAAACATTCAGTACTTC. This encodes CASSQGQGTQKNIQYF.

This chain links TRBV6-1 with TRBJ2-7; D is possibly TRBD1 (6 bases). The V end was cut by 6 bases, the J end by 3 bases, with 21 bases between. Looked up from germline, CDR1 is MNHNS and CDR2 is SASEGT. The CDR3 is made up of 16 amino acids. The chain's CDR3 is CASRSGVGSGIYEQYV. CDR3 nucleotides: TGTGCCAGCAGGTCAGGGGTTGGCAGTGGGATCTACGAGCAGTACGTC.

The chain is built from TRBV10-1 and TRBJ2-1; 10 positions agree with TRBD1. The length of the CDR3 is 16 residues. CDR1 is WNHNN, CDR2 SYGVQD, per germline (reference sequence). Unmatched junction bases numbered 7, after V lost 0 bases and J lost 8 bases. The CDR3 coding sequence is TGCGCCAGCAGTGAGTCGACCGGGACAGGGGCACATGAGCAGTTCTTC. Its protein is CASSESTGTGAHEQFF.

This clonotype was seen a few times. The rearrangement links TRBV15 to TRBJ2-3; no clear D gene. The CDR3 spans 13 residues. Germline CDR1 and CDR2: LNHNV and YYDKDF (reference sequence). Trimming cost V 3 bases and J 6 bases, with 10 bases left between them. The CDR3 loop reads CATSSPSRDTQYF. The CDR3 DNA follows: TGTGCCACCAGCAGCCCCTCCAGGGATACGCAGTATTTT.

This clonotype was counted only a few times. In DNA, the CDR3 is TGCGCCAGCAGCTCACAGGGCCCCAAAAACATTCAGTACTTC. Translated, it gives CASSSQGPKNIQYF. The rearrangement uses TRBV5-1 and TRBJ2-4, with a tentative D call TRBD1 (6 bases). The CDR3 runs 14 residues. Germline CDR1 and CDR2: SGHRS and YFSETQ. V was cut by 3 bases and J by 2 bases, with 9 bases left in between.

J is TRBJ2-2 and V is TRBV19; D is ambiguous. Per germline, CDR1 LNHDA and CDR2 SQIVND (reference sequence). Deletions cut 5 bases from V and 7 bases from J, with 11 bases between. The length of the CDR3 is 13 residues. The CDR3 reads CASSPGTNGELFF. The CDR3 DNA follows: TGTGCCAGTAGTCCCGGAACAAACGGGGAGCTGTTTTTT.

In this sample, this clonotype turned up a few times. This chain connects TRBV5-6 to TRBJ2-7; D remains ambiguous. Trimming cost V 2 bases and J 3 bases, with 9 bases left between them. This CDR3 spans 13 amino acids. The germline gives CDR1 SGHDT, CDR2 YYEEEE. The CDR3 loop reads CASSFQAGYEQYF. Written as DNA, the CDR3 is TGTGCCAGCAGCTTCCAGGCCGGCTACGAGCAGTACTTC.

The V gene is TRBV6-2 or TRBV6-3, the J gene TRBJ1-1, with a weak D call TRBD1 (6 bases). The CDR3 is 15 amino acids. V shed 2 bases and J shed 5 bases, with 15 bases lying between them. Germline V gives CDR1 MNHEY, CDR2 SVGEGT. In nucleotides, the CDR3 is TGTGCCAGCAGTTACACAGGGACGTTTCGGACTGAAGCTTTCTTT. This translates into CASSYTGTFRTEAFF.

This clonotype was seen ten or more times. V usage is TRBV15 and J usage is TRBJ2-5; D may be TRBD1 (6 bases). Germline V gene lookup returns CDR1 LNHNV and CDR2 YYDKDF (reference sequence). This CDR3 region has 15 residues. V lost 0 bases and J 6 bases, leaving 14 bases between the germline ends. CDR3 protein: CATSRDRVRGQTQYF. The DNA for the CDR3 is TGTGCCACCAGCAGAGATAGGGTCAGGGGCCAGACCCAGTACTTC.

This sequence joins TRBV5-1 and TRBJ2-3, with D perhaps matching TRBD1 (6 bases). The CDR3 contains 14 residues. Trimming took 3 bases from V and 4 from J, leaving 12 bases between them. Germline-derived CDR1 and CDR2 are SGHRS and YFSETQ. Here the CDR3 DNA reads TGCGCCAGCAGCTCCCCAGGGGATGCAGATACGCAGTATTTT. Translating it yields CASSSPGDADTQYF.

CDR3 sequence: CSVDWEGTEAFF. The DNA of the CDR3 is TGCAGCGTTGATTGGGAGGGCACTGAAGCTTTCTTT. The chain has TRBV29-1 and TRBJ1-1; D is unclear. CDR3 length: 12 amino acids. With 3 bases removed from V and 4 bases from J, the gap between germline ends came to 9 bases. The germline gives CDR1 SQVTM, CDR2 ANQGSEA.

In its sample, this clonotype was seen a few times. This sequence joins TRBV20-1 and TRBJ1-5; D gene ambiguous. This CDR3 spans 13 amino acids. CDR1 is DFQATT and CDR2 is SNEGSKA in the germline V gene (reference sequence). Trimming cost V 5 bases and J 5 bases, with 13 bases left between them. CDR3 sequence: CSALDINDQPQHF. The DNA of the CDR3 is TGCAGTGCTCTCGACATAAACGATCAGCCCCAGCATTTT.

This clonotype was found a few times. The J gene is TRBJ2-1, the V gene TRBV5-1, with D unclear. Looked up from germline, CDR1 is SGHRS and CDR2 is YFSETQ. The CDR3 sequence is 14 residues long. The V gene lost 0 bases and the J gene lost 9 bases, with 13 bases spanning the gap. The CDR3, as DNA: TGCGCCAGCAGCTTGGCCAATCTTGGAAGTGAGCAGTTCTTC. This translates into CASSLANLGSEQFF.

V usage is TRBV7-2 and J usage is TRBJ2-1, with 10 bases that match TRBD1. This CDR3 has 13 amino acids. J gave up 9 bases and V 5 bases, and 4 bases lay outside the gene matches. CDR1 and CDR2 (germline): SGHTA, FQGNSA. The CDR3 loop is CASSPDRGGEQFF. CDR3 coding DNA: TGTGCCAGCAGCCCGGACAGGGGGGGTGAGCAGTTCTTC. The full variable domain, rest sourced from reference TRBV7-2 and TRBJ2-1, is GAGVSQSPSNKVTEKGKDVELRCDPISGHTALYWYRQSLGQGLEFLIYFQGNSAPDKSGLPSDRFSAERTGGSVSTLTIQRTQQEDSAVYLCASSPDRGGEQFFGPGTRLTVL.

This clonotype was observed at least ten times. The V and J genes are TRBV20-1 and TRBJ2-6, with D possibly being TRBD2 (5 bases). This CDR3 region has 14 residues. Germline assignment: CDR1 DFQATT and CDR2 SNEGSKA (reference sequence). V lost 5 bases, J lost 0 bases, and 8 bases lay in between. The CDR3 bases are TGCAGTGCTGTAACTAGCTCTGGGGCCAACGTCCTGACTTTC. Encoded protein: CSAVTSSGANVLTF.

The gene calls are TRBV12-3 or TRBV12-4 and TRBJ2-1; TRBD2 aligns across 14 bases. V gave up 6 bases and J gave up 6 bases; unmatched junction bases: 4. This CDR3 region has 15 residues. The CDR3 spells CASRPGLAGVNEQFF. CDR3 sequence (DNA): TGTGCCAGCAGGCCGGGACTAGCGGGGGTCAATGAGCAGTTCTTC.

This clonotype was observed at least ten times. The chain couples TRBV4-3 to TRBJ1-6; D not resolved. CDR3 length equals 15 residues. Trimming pared 0 bases from V and 6 bases from J, leaving 9 bases between. Germline CDR1 reads LGHNA; CDR2 reads YSLEER. CDR3 bases: TGCGCCAGCAGCCAAGATCGAGCCATTAATTCACCCCTCCACTTT. It encodes CASSQDRAINSPLHF.